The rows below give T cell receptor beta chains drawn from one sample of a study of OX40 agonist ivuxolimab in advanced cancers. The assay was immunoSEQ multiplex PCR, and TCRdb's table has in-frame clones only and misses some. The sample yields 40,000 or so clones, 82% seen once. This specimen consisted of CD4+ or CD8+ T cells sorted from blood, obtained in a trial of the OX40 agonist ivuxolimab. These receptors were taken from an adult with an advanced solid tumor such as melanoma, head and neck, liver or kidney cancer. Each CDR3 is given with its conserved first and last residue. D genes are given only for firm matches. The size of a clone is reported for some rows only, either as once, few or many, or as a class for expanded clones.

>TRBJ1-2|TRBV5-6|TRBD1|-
CASRWGTGNYGYTF
TGTGCCAGCAGATGGGGGACAGGGAACTATGGCTACACCTTC
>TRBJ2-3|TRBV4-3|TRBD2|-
CASSPQLAGGPSDTQYF
TGCGCCAGCAGCCCTCAACTAGCGGGAGGGCCCTCAGATACGCAGTATTTT
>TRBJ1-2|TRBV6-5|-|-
CASSYSTRSNYGYTF
TGTGCCAGCAGTTACTCTACCAGGTCTAACTATGGCTACACCTTC
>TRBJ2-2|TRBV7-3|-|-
CASSLTPPGANTGELFF
TGTGCCAGCAGCTTAACGCCTCCAGGGGCGAACACCGGGGAGCTGTTTTTT
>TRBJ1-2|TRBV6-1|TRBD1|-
CASRNRGITKGYTF
TGTGCCAGCAGGAACAGGGGAATTACTAAAGGCTACACCTTC
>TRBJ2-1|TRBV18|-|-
CASSPRGMGTGEQFF
TGTGCCAGCTCACCACGAGGGATGGGCACGGGTGAGCAGTTCTTC
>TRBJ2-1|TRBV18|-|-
CASSGQRSSYNEQFF
TGTGCCAGCTCAGGACAGAGAAGCTCCTACAATGAGCAGTTCTTC
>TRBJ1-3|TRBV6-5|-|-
CASSYERTGNTIYF
TGTGCCAGCAGTTACGAACGGACAGGAAACACCATATATTTT
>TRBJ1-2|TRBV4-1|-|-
CASSQDRRDLYGYTF
TGCGCCAGCAGCCAAGATCGACGGGACCTCTATGGCTACACCTTC
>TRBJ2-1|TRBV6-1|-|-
CASSPAHGGYEQFF
TGTGCCAGCAGTCCCGCCCATGGGGGGTATGAGCAGTTCTTC
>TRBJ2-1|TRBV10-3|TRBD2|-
CAISESGLAGGSYNEQFF
TGTGCCATCAGTGAGTCGGGACTAGCGGGAGGCTCCTACAATGAGCAGTTCTTC
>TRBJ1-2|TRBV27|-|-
CASSFGRGSGNYGYTF
TGTGCCAGCAGTTTCGGGCGCGGCTCAGGCAACTATGGCTACACCTTC
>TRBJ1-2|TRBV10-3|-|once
CAISESTFESNYGYTF
TGTGCCATCAGTGAGTCAACCTTTGAATCTAACTATGGCTACACCTTC
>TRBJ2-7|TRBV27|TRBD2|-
CASGPLAGAQYEQYF
TGTGCCAGCGGGCCCTTAGCGGGAGCCCAGTACGAGCAGTACTTC
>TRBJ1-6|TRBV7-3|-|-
CASSVGEGSPLHF
TGTGCCAGCAGCGTGGGTGAGGGATCACCCCTCCACTTT
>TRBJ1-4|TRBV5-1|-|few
CASSLYRGEKLFF
TGCGCCAGCAGCCTATACCGGGGTGAAAAACTGTTTTTT
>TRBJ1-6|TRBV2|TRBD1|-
CASSERGQGGSPLHF
TGTGCCAGCAGTGAAAGGGGACAGGGGGGATCACCCCTCCACTTT
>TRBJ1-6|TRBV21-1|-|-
CASSKETGTRISSYNSPLHF
TGTGCCAGCAGCAAAGAGACCGGGACAAGGATTAGCTCCTATAATTCACCCCTCCACTTT
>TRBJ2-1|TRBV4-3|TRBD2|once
CASSPGRGRFHNEQFF
TGCGCCAGCAGCCCTGGGCGCGGGAGGTTTCACAATGAGCAGTTCTTC
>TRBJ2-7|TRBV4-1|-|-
CASSQGVGGFIYEQYF
TGCGCCAGCAGCCAAGGAGTCGGGGGCTTCATCTACGAGCAGTACTTC
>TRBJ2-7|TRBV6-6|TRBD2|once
CASSYSGLAGSYEQYF
TGTGCCAGCAGTTACTCTGGACTAGCGGGTTCCTACGAGCAGTACTTC
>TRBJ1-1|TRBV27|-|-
CASSLGVGSEAFF
TGTGCCAGCAGTTTGGGTGTGGGGTCTGAAGCTTTCTTT
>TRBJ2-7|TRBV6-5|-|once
CASSVSPQGLYEQYF
TGTGCCAGCAGTGTAAGCCCACAAGGTCTCTACGAGCAGTACTTC
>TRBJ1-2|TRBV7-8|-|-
CASSLEGTGLRLYGYTF
TGTGCCAGCAGCTTAGAAGGCACAGGATTAAGACTCTATGGCTACACCTTC
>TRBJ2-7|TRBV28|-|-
CASSFGDPYEQYF
TGTGCCAGCAGTTTTGGGGACCCCTACGAGCAGTACTTC
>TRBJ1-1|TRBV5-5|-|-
CASTRGMNTEAFF
TGTGCCAGCACCCGGGGCATGAACACTGAAGCTTTCTTT
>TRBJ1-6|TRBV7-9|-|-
CASSAQGKESPLHF
TGTGCCAGCAGCGCTCAGGGTAAAGAATCACCCCTCCACTTT
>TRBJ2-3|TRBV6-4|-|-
CASSEGLVETDTQYF
TGTGCCAGCAGTGAAGGGCTAGTTGAGACAGATACGCAGTATTTT
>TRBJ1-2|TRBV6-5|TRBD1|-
CASRLGQATYGYTF
TGTGCCAGCAGATTAGGACAGGCGACCTATGGCTACACCTTC